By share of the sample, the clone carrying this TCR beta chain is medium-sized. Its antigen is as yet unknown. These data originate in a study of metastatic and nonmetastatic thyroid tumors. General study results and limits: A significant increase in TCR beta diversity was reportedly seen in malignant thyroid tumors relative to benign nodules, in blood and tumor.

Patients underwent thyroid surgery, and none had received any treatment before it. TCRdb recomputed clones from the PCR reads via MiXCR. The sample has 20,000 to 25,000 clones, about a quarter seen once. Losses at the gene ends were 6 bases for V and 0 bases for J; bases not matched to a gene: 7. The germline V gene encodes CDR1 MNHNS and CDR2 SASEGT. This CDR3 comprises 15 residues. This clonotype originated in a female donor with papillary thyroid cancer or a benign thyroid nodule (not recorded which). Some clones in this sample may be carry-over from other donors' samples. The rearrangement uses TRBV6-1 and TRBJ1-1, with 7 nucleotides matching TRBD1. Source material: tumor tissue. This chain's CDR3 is CASRASGQMNTEAFF. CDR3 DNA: TGTGCCAGCAGAGCGTCGGGACAGATGAACACTGAAGCTTTCTTT.